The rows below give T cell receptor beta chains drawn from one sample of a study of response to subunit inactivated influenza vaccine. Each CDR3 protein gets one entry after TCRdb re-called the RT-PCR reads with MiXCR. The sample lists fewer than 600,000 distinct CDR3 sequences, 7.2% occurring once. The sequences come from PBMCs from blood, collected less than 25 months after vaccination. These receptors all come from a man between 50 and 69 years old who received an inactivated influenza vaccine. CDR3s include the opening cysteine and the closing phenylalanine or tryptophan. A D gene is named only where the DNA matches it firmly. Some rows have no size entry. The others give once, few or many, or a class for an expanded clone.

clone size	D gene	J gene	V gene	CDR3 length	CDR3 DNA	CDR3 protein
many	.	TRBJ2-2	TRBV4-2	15	TGTGCCAGCAGCCCCTCAAGCCCGAACACCGGGGAGCTGTTTTTT	CASSPSSPNTGELFF
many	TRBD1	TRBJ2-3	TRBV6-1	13	TGTGCCAGCAGCGGGACAGGACGAGATACGCAGTATTTT	CASSGTGRDTQYF
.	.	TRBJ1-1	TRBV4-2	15	TGTGCCAGCAGCCAGATGGACAGATTGAACACTGAAGCTTTCTTT	CASSQMDRLNTEAFF
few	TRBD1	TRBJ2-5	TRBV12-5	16	TGTGCTAGTGGTTTGGCTACTGGGACAGCGCAAGAGACCCAGTACTTC	CASGLATGTAQETQYF
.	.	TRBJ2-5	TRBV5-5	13	TGTGCCAGCAGCTTGTCTTTCCAAGAGACCCAGTACTTC	CASSLSFQETQYF
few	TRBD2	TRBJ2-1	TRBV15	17	TGTGCCACCAGCAGAGACCAACTAGCGGGAGGGTACAATGAGCAGTTCTTC	CATSRDQLAGGYNEQFF
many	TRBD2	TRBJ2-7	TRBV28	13	TGTGCCAGCCGGGGCGGGGGTAACTACGAGCAGTACTTC	CASRGGGNYEQYF
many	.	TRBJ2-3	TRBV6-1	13	TGTGCCAGCCTCCGGGGGACCACAGATACGCAGTATTTT	CASLRGTTDTQYF
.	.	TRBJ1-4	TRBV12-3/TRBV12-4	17	TGTGCCAGCAGCCCCGGTTGGAGCACGTCAGCTAATGAAAAACTGTTTTTT	CASSPGWSTSANEKLFF
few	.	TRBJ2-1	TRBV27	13	TGTGCCAGCAGCAAGCCCGGGATGGATGAGCAGTTCTTC	CASSKPGMDEQFF
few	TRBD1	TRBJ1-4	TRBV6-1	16	TGTGCCAGCAGCTTCGGACAGGGCGCAACTAATGAAAAACTGTTTTTT	CASSFGQGATNEKLFF
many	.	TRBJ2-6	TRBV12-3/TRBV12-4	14	TGTGCCAGCAAGGGCCTATCCGGGGCCAACGTCCTGACTTTC	CASKGLSGANVLTF
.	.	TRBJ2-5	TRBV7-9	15	TGTGCCAGCAGCGTCGCGGGGCCCACGGAGGAGACCCAGTACTTC	CASSVAGPTEETQYF
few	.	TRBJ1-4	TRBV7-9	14	TGTGCCAGCAGCTTAGAGGCGGCCGGAGAGGGACTGTTTTTT	CASSLEAAGEGLFF
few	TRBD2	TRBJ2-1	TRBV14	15	TGTGCCAGCAGCCTCAATAGCGGGTGGAACAATGAGCAGTTCTTC	CASSLNSGWNNEQFF
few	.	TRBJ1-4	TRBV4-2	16	TGTGCCAGCAGCCCGGACCTCAGAGGGGAGGGTGAAAAACTGTTTTTT	CASSPDLRGEGEKLFF
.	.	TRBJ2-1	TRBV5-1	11	TGCGCCAGTTCACAAGACAATAAGCAGTTCTTC	CASSQDNKQFF
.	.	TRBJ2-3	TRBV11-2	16	TGTGCCAGCAGCTTATGGGTGGGGCGGGGCACAGATACGCAGTATTTT	CASSLWVGRGTDTQYF
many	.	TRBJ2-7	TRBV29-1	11	TGCAGCGTTGAAATAGGCTACGAGCAGTACTTC	CSVEIGYEQYF
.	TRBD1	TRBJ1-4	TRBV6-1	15	TGTGCCAGCAGAGACACAGGGGGACTAAATGAAAAACTGTTTTTT	CASRDTGGLNEKLFF
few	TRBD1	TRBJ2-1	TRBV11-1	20	TGTGCCAGCAGCTTAAAATGGGACAGGGGGTCGAGGAGCTCCTACAATGAGCAGTTCTTC	CASSLKWDRGSRSSYNEQFF
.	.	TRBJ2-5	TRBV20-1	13	TGCAGTGCTAGAGTGTGGGAGAAAGAGACCCAGTACTTC	CSARVWEKETQYF
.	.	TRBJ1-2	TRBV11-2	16	TGTGCCAGCAGCTTAGCTAAGGGACACCCTAACTATGGCTACACCTTC	CASSLAKGHPNYGYTF
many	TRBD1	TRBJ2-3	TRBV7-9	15	TGTGCCAGCAGCAATGCACAGGGGGCAGGAGATACGCAGTATTTT	CASSNAQGAGDTQYF
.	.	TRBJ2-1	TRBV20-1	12	TGCAGTGCTAGTCCAGCCTCAAATGAGCAGTTCTTC	CSASPASNEQFF
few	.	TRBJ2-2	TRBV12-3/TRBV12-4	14	TGTGCCAGCAGGGACGAGGCGAACACCGGGGAGCTGTTTTTT	CASRDEANTGELFF
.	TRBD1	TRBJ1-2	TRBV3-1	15	TGTGCCAGCAGCCAAGATTGGGGACAGGGCTATGGCTACACCTTC	CASSQDWGQGYGYTF
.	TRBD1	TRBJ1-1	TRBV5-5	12	TGTGCCAGCAGACCAGGGGGCACTGAAGCTTTCTTT	CASRPGGTEAFF